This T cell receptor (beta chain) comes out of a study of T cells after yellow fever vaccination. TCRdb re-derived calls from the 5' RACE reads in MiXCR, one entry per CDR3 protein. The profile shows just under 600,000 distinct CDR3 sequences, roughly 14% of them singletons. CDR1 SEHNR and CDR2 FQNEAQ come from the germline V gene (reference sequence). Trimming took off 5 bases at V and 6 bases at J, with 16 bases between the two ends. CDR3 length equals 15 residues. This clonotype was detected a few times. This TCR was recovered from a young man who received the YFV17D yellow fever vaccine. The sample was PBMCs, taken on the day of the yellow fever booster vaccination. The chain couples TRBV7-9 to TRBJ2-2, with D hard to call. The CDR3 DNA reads TGTGCCAGCAGCGATTTTGGGCCAAGAGCCGGGGAGCTGTTTTTT. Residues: CASSDFGPRAGELFF. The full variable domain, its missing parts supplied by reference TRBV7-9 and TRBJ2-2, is DTGVSQNPRHKITKRGQNVTFRCDPISEHNRLYWYRQTLGQGPEFLTYFQNEAQLEKSRLLSDRFSAERPKGSFSTLEIQRTEQGDSAMYLCASSDFGPRAGELFFGEGSRLTVL.